This TCR beta chain derives from a study of T cells expressing NK-cell markers. Findings of the study overall: There were a handful of donors in whom these clonotypes also led the CD3+CD56-NKG2C+ fraction.

CDR1 is SGHTA and CDR2 is FQGTGA in the germline V gene. The CDR3 is 15 amino acids. To note about this clonotype: As yet, its antigen is unknown.

Production of TCR beta cDNA relied on 5'RACE template switching with UMIs. TCRdb re-called the 5' RACE reads, yielding one record per CDR3 amino acid sequence without DNA. Its table lists about 400,000 distinct CDR3 sequences. This TCR was recovered from a woman in her forties or fifties in good health. What was sequenced was blood T cells: a sorted CD56 or NKG2C T cell subset, CD4+ or CD8+ T cells, or bulk PBMC T cells (not recorded which). The chain employs TRBV7-3 and TRBJ2-5; there is no DNA to check the TCRdb D call of TRBD2. CDR3: CASSLSSGPEGTQYF.